The clone carrying this T cell receptor beta chain was detected only a few times. Its specificity is unknown. V was pared by 1 base and J by 0 bases, with 6 bases between. This CDR3 region has 13 residues. Germline assignment: CDR1 GTSNPN and CDR2 SVGIG (reference sequence). The PCR ran on 60 Vbeta and 13 Jbeta primers. Using immunoSEQ multiplex PCR, the repertoire was profiled, and TCRdb retains in-frame clones only, with some absent. The table has 90,000 to 120,000 clones, 77% seen once. The data derive from a study of cytomegalovirus exposure and HLA in healthy donors. Whole-study findings and limits: For presence/absence analyses, sequencing depth was assumed to be roughly uniform across donors. The classifier, whose performance was assessed in both the original and validation cohorts, reportedly diagnosed cytomegalovirus status with high specificity and sensitivity.

The chain uses TRBV30 and TRBJ2-5; D unclear. The origin of this receptor is a male donor in good health and CMV-seronegative. The sequenced material came from PBMCs. CDR3 sequence reads: CAWSGSYQETQYF. In DNA form, the CDR3 reads TGTGCCTGGAGTGGGAGTTACCAAGAGACCCAGTACTTC.